The clone carrying this T cell receptor beta chain counts as medium-sized. Antigen: not known. This entry is derived from a study of T cell responses to AZD1222 COVID-19 vaccine. The overall study: Analyses pooled second doses at about 4 or about 12 weeks. Study findings and constraints: Recipients of AZD1222 seropositive at baseline numbered only five or six. Among the donors, most were white British and more were female, and clonal diversity was possibly underestimated. Spike-specific TCRs gained breadth and depth after people received two AZD1222 doses.

Clones were read by immunoSEQ multiplex PCR, and TCRdb kept only the in-frame ones, dropping some. Here the sample spans about 140,000 clones, just under 95% being singletons. The source of this sequence is an adult in good health. Sequencing used peripheral blood, obtained on day 0 of AZD1222 vaccination.

The CDR3 protein is CASSIDVNNEQFF. The CDR3 DNA reads TGTGCCAGTAGTATAGATGTCAACAATGAGCAGTTCTTC. This chain connects TRBV19 to TRBJ2-1; D not resolved. Germline V lookup: CDR1 LNHDA, CDR2 SQIVND (reference sequence). The CDR3 has 13 amino acids. V lost 0 bases, J lost 5 bases, and 5 bases lay in between.